The rows below give T cell receptor beta chains drawn from one sample of a study of vaccination and CD4 T cells after COVID-19. These TCRs are of unknown antigen specificity. TCRdb itself ran the PCR reads through MiXCR, one entry per CDR3 protein. The sample yields several thousand distinct CDR3 sequences, 55% seen once. The source material was CD4+ T cells from blood, cultured in vitro. The receptors were gathered from a human donor who had recovered from COVID-19. Each CDR3 is given with its conserved first and last residue. A D gene is named only where the DNA matches it firmly. A clone size is listed for some rows: how often the clone was seen (once, few, many), or a class if it is expanded.

TRBV7-2	TRBD2	-	TRBJ2-7	CASSLAGSGASYEQYF	TGTGCCAGCAGCTTAGCGGGAAGCGGGGCTTCCTACGAGCAGTACTTC
TRBV20-1	TRBD1	-	TRBJ2-5	CSALDRRLQETQYF	TGCAGTGCTTTGGACAGGCGCTTACAAGAGACCCAGTACTTC
TRBV30	-	-	TRBJ2-5	CAWSIGSVETQYF	TGTGCCTGGAGTATCGGCTCGGTGGAGACCCAGTACTTC
TRBV20-1	-	once	TRBJ2-2	CSARMVNTGELFF	TGCAGTGCTAGAATGGTTAACACCGGGGAGCTGTTTTTT
TRBV18	TRBD2	-	TRBJ2-1	CASSGTGTSQDEQFF	TGTGCCAGCTCCGGAACAGGGACTAGCCAGGATGAGCAGTTCTTC
TRBV2	-	-	TRBJ1-6	CASSERGSRSPLHF	TGTGCCAGCAGTGAACGGGGGAGTAGGTCACCCCTCCACTTT
TRBV5-1	-	-	TRBJ2-7	CASSQQGYTYEQYF	TGCGCCAGCAGCCAACAGGGTTATACCTACGAGCAGTACTTC
TRBV6-2/TRBV6-3	-	-	TRBJ2-2	CASSYSTGELFF	TGTGCCAGCAGTTACTCGACCGGGGAGCTGTTTTTT
TRBV7-2	-	medium-sized	TRBJ1-2	CASSLASQVGYTF	TGTGCCAGCAGCTTAGCTTCACAGGTGGGCTACACCTTC
TRBV19	-	-	TRBJ2-2	CASSNVGGMSTGELFF	TGTGCCAGTAGTAACGTAGGGGGGATGTCCACCGGGGAGCTGTTTTTT
TRBV24-1	-	-	TRBJ2-7	CATSSNRDSTYEQYF	TGTGCCACCAGCTCCAACAGGGATTCCACCTACGAGCAGTACTTC
TRBV11-2	-	few	TRBJ2-3	CASSLDGGNTYTDTQYF	TGTGCCAGCAGCTTAGATGGAGGGAACACCTACACAGATACGCAGTATTTT
TRBV30	TRBD2	few	TRBJ2-1	CAWTRSGPNNEQFF	TGTGCCTGGACCCGTAGCGGGCCTAACAATGAGCAGTTCTTC
TRBV7-2	TRBD1	-	TRBJ1-2	CASSFGTGGSFHGYTF	TGTGCCAGCAGCTTTGGGACAGGGGGATCGTTTCATGGCTACACCTTC
TRBV5-1	-	-	TRBJ2-1	CASSLVGRGGVPYNEQFF	TGCGCCAGCAGCTTGGTCGGCAGGGGGGGTGTCCCCTACAATGAGCAGTTCTTC
TRBV30	-	few	TRBJ1-5	CAWSKSNQPQHF	TGTGCCTGGAGTAAGAGCAATCAGCCCCAGCATTTT